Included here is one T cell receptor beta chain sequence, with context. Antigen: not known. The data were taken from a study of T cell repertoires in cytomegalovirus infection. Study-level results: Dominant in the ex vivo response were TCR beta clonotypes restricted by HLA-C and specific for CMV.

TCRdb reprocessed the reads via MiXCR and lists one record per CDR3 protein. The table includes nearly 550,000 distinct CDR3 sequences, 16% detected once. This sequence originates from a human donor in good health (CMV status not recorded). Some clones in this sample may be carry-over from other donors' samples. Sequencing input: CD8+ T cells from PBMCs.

The CDR3 region has the DNA TGTGCCAGCAGTGGGGGACTAGCGGGCGCCAATGAGCAGTTCTTC. Protein product: CASSGGLAGANEQFF. V gene TRBV25-1 combines with J gene TRBJ2-1; TRBD2 matches at 12 bases. Trimming removed 4 bases from V and 6 bases from J; junction bases left unmatched: 4. The CDR3 is made up of 15 amino acids. CDR1 is MGHDK and CDR2 is SYGVNS in the germline V gene.